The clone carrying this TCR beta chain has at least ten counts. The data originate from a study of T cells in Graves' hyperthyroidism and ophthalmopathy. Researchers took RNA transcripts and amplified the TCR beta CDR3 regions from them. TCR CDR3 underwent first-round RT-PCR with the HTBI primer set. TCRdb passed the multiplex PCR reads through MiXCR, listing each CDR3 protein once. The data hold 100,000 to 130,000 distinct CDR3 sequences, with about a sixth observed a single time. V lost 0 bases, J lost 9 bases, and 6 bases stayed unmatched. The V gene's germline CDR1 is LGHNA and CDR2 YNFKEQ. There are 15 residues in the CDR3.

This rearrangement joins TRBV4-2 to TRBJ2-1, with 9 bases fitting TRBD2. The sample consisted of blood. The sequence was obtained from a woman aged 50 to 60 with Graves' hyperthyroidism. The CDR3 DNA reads TGTGCCAGCAGCCAAGATCTAGCGGGGAGGAGTGAGCAGTTCTTC. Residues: CASSQDLAGRSEQFF.